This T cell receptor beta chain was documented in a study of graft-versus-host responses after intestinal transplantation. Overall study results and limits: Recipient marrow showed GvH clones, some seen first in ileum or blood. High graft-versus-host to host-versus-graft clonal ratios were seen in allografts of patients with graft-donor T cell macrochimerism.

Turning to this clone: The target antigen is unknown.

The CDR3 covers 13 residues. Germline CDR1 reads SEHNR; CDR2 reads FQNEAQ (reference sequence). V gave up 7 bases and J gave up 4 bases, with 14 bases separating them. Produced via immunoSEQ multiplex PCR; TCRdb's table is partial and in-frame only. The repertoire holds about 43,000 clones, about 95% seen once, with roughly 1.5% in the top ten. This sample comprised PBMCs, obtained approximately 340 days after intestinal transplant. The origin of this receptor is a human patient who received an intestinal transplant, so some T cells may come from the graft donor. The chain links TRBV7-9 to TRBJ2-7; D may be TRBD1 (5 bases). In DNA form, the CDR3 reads TGTGCCAGCACCTCCCCAAGGGGTTACGAGCAGTACTTC. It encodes CASTSPRGYEQYF.